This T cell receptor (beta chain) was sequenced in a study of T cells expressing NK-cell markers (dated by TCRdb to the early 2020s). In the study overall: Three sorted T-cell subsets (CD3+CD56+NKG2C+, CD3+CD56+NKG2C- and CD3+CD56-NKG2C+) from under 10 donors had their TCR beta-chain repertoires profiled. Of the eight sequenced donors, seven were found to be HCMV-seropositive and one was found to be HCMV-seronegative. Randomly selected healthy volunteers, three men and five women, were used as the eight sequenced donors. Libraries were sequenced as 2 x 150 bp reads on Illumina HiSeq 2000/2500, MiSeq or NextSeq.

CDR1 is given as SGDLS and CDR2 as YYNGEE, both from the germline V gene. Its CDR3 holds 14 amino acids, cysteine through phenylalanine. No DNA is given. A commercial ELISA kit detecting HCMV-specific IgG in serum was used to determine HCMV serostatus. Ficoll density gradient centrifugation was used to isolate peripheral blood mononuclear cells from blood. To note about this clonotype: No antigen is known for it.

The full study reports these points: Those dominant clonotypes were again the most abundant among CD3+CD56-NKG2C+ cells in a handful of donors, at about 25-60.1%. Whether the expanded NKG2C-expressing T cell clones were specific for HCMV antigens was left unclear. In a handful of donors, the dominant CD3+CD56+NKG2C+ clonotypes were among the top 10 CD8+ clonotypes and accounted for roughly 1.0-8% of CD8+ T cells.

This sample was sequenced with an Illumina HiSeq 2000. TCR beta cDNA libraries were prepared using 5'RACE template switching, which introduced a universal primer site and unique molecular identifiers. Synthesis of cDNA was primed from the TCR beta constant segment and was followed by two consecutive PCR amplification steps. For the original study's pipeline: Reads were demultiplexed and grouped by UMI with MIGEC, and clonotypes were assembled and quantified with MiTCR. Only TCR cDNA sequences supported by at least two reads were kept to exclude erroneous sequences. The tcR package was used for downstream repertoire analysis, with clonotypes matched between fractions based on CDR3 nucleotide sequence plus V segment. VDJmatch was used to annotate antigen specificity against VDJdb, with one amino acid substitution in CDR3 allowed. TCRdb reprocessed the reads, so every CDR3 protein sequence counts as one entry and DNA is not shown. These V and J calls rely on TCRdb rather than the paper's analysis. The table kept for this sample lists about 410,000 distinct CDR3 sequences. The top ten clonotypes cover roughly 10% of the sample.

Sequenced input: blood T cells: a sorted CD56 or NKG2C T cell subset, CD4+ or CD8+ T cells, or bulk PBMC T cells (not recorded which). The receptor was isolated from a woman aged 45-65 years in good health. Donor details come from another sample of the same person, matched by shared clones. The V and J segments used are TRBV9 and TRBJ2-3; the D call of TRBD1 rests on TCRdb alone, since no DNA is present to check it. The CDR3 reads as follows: CASSVGRDVDTQYF.